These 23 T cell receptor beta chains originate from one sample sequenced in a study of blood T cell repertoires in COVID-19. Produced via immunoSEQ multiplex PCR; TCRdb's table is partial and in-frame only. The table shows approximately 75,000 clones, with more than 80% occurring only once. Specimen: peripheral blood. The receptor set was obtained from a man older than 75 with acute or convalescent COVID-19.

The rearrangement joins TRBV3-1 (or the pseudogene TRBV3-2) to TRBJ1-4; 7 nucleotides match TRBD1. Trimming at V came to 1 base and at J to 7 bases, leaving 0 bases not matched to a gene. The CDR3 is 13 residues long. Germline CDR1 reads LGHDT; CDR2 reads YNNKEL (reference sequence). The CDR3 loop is CASSQGQGEKLFF. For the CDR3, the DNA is TGTGCCAGCAGCCAAGGACAGGGTGAAAAACTGTTTTTT.

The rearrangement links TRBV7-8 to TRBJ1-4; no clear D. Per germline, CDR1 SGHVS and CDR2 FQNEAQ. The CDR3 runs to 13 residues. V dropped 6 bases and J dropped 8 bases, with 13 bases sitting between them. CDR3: CASRSNAQEKLFF. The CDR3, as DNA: TGTGCCAGCAGGTCCAATGCTCAGGAAAAACTGTTTTTT.

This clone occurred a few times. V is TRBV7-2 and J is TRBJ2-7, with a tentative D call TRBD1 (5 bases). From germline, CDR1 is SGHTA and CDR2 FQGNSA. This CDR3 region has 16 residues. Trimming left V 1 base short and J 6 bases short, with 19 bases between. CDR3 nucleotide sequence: TGTGCCAGCAGCTTAGAAGCAGGGATGGTATATCGCGAGCAGTACTTC. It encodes CASSLEAGMVYREQYF.

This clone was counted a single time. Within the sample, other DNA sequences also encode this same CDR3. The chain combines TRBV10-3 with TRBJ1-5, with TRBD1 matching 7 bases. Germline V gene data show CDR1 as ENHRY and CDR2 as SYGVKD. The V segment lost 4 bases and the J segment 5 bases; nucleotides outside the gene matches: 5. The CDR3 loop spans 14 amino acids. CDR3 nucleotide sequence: TGTGCCATCAGTGTTGGCCAGGGGGATCAGCCCCAGCATTTT. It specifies CAISVGQGDQPQHF.

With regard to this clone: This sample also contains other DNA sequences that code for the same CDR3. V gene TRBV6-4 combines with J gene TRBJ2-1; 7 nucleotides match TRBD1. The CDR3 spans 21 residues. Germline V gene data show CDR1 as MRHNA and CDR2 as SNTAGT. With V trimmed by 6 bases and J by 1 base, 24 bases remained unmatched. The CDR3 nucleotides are TGTGCCAGCAGAGACCCTGACGGACAGGCGGGCAGAAGGGTTTCCTACAATGAGCAGTTCTTC. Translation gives CASRDPDGQAGRRVSYNEQFF.

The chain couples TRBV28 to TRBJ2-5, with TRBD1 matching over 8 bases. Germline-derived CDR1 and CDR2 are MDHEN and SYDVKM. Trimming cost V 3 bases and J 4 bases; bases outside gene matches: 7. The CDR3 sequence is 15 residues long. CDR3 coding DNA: TGTGCCAGCAGTTTGATCGGGCAGGGGGCAGAGACCCAGTACTTC. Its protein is CASSLIGQGAETQYF.

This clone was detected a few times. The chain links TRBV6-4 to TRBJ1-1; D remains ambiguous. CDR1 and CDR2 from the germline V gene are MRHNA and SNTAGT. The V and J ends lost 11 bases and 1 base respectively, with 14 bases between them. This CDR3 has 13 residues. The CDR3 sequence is CASVRETNTEAFF. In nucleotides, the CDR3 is TGTGCCTCGGTGAGGGAGACGAACACTGAAGCTTTCTTT.

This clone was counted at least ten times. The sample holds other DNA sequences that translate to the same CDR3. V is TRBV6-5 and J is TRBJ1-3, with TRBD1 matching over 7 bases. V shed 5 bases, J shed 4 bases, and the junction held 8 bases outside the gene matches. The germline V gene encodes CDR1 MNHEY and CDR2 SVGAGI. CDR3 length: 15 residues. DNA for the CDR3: TGTGCCAGCAGTCGGACAGGACCATCGGGAAACACCATATATTTT. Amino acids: CASSRTGPSGNTIYF.

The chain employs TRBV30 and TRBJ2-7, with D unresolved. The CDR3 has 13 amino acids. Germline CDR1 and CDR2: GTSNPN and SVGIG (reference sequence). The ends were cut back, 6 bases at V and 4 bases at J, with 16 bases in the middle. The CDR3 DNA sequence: TGTGCCTGCTCGAGGCGTCCCCAGTACGAGCAGTACTTC. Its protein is CACSRRPQYEQYF. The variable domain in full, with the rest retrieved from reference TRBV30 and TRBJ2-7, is SQTIHQWPATLVQPVGSPLSLECTVEGTSNPNLYWYRQAAGRGLQLLFYSVGIGQISSEVPQNLSASRPQDRQFILSSKKLLLSDSGFYLCACSRRPQYEQYFGPGTRLTVT.

CDR3 sequence: CASSQADRTVEAFF. The CDR3 DNA reads TGCGCCAGCAGCCAAGCCGATAGGACAGTTGAAGCTTTCTTT. The V and J genes are TRBV4-3 and TRBJ1-1, with a possible D match to TRBD1 (6 bases). V was clipped by 1 base and J by 7 bases, with 13 bases between them. CDR1 is LGHNA, CDR2 YSLEER, per germline. This CDR3 has 14 residues.

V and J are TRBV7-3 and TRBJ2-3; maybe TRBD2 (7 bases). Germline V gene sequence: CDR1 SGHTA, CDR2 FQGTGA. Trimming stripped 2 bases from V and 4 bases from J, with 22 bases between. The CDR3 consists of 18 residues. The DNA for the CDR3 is TGTGCCAGCAGCTTAGGTAGTACGGCGGGGGCTCCTTCAGATACGCAGTATTTT. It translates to CASSLGSTAGAPSDTQYF.

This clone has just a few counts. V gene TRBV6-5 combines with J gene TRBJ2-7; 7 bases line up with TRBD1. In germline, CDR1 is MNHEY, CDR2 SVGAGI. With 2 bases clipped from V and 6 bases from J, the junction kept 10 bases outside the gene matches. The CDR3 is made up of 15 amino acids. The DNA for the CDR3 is TGTGCCAGCAGTTACGTGGGACAGAGACCCGGCGAGCAGTACTTC. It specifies CASSYVGQRPGEQYF.

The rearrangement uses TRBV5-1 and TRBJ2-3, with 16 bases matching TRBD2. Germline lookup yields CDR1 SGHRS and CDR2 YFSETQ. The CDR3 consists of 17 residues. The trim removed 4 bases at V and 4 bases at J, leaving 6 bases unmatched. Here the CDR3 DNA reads TGCGCCAGCAGCACCGGGACTAGCGGGGGGGAGGCAGATACGCAGTATTTT. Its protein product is CASSTGTSGGEADTQYF.

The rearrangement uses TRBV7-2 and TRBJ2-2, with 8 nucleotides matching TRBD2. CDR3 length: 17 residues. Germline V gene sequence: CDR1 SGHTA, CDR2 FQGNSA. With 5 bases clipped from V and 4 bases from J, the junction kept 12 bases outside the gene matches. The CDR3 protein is CASSPSLLAAATGELFF. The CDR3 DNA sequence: TGTGCCAGCAGCCCCTCCCTACTAGCGGCGGCCACCGGGGAGCTGTTTTTT.

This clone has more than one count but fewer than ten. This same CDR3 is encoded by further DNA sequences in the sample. CDR3 loop: CASSGGGSTDTQYF. The CDR3 DNA is TGTGCCAGCAGCGGCGGGGGATCCACAGATACGCAGTATTTT. This sequence joins TRBV7-2 and TRBJ2-3; 7 bases are shared with TRBD2. J lost 2 bases, V lost 5 bases, and 4 bases had no gene match. The germline V gene encodes CDR1 SGHTA and CDR2 FQGNSA. CDR3 length: 14 residues.

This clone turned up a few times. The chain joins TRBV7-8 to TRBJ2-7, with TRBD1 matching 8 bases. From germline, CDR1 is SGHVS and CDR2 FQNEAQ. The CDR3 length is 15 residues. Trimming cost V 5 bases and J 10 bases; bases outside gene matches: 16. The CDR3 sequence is CASSHTGQGARGQYF. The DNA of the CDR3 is TGTGCCAGCAGCCACACCGGGCAGGGGGCGCGAGGACAGTACTTC.

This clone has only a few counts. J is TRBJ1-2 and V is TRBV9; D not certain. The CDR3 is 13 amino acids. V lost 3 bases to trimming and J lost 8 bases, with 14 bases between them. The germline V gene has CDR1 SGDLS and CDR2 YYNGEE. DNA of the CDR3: TGTGCCAGCAGCGGAGCAAATGCTTGGGGCTACACCTTC. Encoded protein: CASSGANAWGYTF.

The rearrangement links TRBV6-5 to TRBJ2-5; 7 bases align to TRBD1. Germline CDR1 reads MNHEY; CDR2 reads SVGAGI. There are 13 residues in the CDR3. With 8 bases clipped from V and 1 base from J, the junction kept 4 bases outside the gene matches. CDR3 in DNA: TGTGCCAGCGCTCGGGACAGCCAAGAGACCCAGTACTTC. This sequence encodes CASARDSQETQYF.

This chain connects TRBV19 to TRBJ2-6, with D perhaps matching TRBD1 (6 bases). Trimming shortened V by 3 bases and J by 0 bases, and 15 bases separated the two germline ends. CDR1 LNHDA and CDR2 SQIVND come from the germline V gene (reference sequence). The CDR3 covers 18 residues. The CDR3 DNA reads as TGTGCCAGTAGTATTGTCACAGGGAAATACTCTGGGGCCAACGTCCTGACTTTC. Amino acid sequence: CASSIVTGKYSGANVLTF.

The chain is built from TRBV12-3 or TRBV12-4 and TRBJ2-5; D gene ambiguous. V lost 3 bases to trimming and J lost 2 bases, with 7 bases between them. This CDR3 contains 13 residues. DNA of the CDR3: TGTGCCAGCAGTTTTGGCGGTCAAGAGACCCAGTACTTC. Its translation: CASSFGGQETQYF.

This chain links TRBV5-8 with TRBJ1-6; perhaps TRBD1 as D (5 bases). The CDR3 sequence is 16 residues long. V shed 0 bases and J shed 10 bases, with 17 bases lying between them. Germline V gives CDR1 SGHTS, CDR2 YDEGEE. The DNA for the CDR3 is TGTGCCAGCAGCTTGGTTTTTGGCAGGGATAGCTCACCCCTCCACTTT. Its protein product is CASSLVFGRDSSPLHF.

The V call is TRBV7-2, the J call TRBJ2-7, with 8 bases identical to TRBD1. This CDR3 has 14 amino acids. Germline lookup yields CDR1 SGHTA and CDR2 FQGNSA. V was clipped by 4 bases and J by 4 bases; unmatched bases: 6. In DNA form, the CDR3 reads TGTGCCAGCAGCTCCAGACAGGGGACGTACGAGCAGTACTTC. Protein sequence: CASSSRQGTYEQYF.

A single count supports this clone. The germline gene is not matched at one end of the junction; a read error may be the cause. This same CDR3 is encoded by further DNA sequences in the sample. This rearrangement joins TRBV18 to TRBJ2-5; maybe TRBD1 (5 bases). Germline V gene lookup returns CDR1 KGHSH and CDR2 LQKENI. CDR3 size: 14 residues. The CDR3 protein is CASSRRQNQETQYF. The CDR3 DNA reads TGTGCCAGTTCACGCCGACAGAACCAAGAGACCCAGTACTTC. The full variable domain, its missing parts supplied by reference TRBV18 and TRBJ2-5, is NAGVMQNPRHLVRRRGQEARLRCSPMKGHSHVYWYRQLPEEGLKFMVYLQKENIIDESGMPKERFSAEFPKEGPSILRIQQVVRGDSAAYFCASSRRQNQETQYFGPGTRLLVL.